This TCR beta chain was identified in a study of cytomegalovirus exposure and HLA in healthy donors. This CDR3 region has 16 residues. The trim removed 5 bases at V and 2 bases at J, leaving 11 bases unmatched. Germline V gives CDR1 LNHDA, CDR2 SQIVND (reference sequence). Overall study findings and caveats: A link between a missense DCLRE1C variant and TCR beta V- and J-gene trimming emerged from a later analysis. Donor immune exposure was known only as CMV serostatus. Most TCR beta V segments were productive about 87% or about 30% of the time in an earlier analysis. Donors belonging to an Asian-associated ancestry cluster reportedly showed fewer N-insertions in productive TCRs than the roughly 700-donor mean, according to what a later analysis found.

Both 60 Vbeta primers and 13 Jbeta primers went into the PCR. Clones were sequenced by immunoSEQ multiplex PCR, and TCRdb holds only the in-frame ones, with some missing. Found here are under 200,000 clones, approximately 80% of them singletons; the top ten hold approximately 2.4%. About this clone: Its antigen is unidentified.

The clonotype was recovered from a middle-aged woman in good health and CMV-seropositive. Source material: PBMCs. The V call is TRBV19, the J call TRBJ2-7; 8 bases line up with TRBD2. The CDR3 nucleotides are TGTGCCAGTAGTGTGGGGTGGCGGGGGGCCCCCTACGAGCAGTACTTC. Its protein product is CASSVGWRGAPYEQYF.